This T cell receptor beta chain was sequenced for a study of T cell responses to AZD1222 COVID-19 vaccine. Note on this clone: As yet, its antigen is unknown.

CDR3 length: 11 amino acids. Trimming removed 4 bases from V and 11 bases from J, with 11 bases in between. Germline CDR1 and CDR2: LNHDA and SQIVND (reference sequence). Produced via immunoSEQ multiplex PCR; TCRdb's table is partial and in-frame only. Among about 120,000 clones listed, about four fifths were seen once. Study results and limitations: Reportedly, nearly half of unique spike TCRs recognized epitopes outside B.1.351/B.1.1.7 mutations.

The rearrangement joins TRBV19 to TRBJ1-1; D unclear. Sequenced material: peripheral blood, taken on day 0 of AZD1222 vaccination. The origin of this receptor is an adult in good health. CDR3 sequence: CASSSRLGAFF. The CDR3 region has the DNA TGTGCCAGTAGTAGTCGGCTGGGGGCTTTCTTT.